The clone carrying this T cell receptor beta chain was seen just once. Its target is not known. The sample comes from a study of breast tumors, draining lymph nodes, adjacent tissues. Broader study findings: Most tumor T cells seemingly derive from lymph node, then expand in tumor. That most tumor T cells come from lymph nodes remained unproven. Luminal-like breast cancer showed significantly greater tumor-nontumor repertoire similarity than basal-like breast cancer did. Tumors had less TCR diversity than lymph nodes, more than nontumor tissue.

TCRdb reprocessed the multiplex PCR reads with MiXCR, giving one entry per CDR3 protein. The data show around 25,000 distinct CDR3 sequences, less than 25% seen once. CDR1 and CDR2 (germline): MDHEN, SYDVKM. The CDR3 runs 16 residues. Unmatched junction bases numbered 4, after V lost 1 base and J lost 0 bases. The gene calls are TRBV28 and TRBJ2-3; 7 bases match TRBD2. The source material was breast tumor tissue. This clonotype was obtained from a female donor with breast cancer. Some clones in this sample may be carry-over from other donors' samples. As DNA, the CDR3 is TGTGCCAGCAGTTTATTGGCTAGCGGAAGCACAGATACGCAGTATTTT. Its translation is CASSLLASGSTDTQYF.